This TCR beta chain comes out of a study of cytomegalovirus exposure and HLA in healthy donors. Whole-study results and caveats: The authors later linked a missense DCLRE1C variant to TCR beta V- and J-gene trimming. There were over 150 TCR beta chains listed as cytomegalovirus-associated. Most CMV-associated TCR beta chains were later found to appear HLA-restricted.

The PCR used 60 Vbeta and 13 Jbeta primers. TCRdb's copy holds only in-frame clones and misses some; the assay was immunoSEQ multiplex PCR. This sample has 95,000 to 150,000 clones, with 70% to 85% found just once. Worth noting for this clone: The antigen is unknown.

The CDR3 covers 15 residues. Germline CDR1 LGHNA, CDR2 YSLEER. The V end was cut by 0 bases, the J end by 5 bases, with 14 bases between. The sequence derives from a man aged 18 to 30 in good health and CMV-seronegative. This chain links TRBV4-3 with TRBJ2-7; TRBD1 is a possible D gene (5 bases). The specimen was PBMCs. The CDR3 DNA is TGCGCCAGCAGCCAAGATCTCGGCCAGGGAAACGAGCAGTACTTC. It is translated as CASSQDLGQGNEQYF.